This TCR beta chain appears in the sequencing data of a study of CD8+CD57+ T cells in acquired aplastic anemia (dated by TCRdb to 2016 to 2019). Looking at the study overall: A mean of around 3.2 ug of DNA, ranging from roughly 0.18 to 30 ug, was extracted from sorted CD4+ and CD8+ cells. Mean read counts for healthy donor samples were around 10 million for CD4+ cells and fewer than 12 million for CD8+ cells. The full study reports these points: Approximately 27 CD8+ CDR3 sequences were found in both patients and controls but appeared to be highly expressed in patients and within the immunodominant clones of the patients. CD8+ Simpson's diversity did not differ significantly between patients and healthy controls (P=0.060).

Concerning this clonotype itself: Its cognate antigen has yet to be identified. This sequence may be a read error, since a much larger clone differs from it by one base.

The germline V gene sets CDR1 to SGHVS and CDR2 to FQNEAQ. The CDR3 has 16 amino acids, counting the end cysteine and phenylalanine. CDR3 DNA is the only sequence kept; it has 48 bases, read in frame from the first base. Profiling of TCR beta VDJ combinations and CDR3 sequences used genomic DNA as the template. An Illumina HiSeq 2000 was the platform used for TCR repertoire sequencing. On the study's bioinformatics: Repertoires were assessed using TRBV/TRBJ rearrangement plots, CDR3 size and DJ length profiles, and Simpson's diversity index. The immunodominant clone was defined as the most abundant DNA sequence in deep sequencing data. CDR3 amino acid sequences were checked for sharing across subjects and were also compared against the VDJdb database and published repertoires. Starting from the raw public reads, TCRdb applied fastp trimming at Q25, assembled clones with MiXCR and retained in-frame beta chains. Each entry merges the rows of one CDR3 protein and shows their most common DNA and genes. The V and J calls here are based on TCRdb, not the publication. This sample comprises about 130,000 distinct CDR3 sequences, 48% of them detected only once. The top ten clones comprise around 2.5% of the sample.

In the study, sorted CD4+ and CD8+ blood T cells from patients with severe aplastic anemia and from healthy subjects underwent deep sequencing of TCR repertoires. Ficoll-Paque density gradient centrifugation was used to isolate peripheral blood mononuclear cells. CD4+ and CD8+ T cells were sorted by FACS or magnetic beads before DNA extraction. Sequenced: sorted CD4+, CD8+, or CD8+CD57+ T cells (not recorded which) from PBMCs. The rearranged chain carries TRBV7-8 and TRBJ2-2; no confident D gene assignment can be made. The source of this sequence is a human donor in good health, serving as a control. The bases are TGTGCCAGCCGCTTTGAAGGGTCCGCGAACACCGGGGAGCTGTTTTTT. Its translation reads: CASRFEGSANTGELFF.